The 13 T cell receptor beta chains below come from one sample, sequenced in a study of cytomegalovirus exposure and HLA in healthy donors. PCR involved 60 Vbeta and 13 Jbeta primers. The assay was immunoSEQ multiplex PCR, and TCRdb's table has in-frame clones only and misses some. The repertoire holds about 200,000 clones, with over 65% as singletons. Material: PBMCs. These TCRs come from a boy younger than 10 in good health and CMV-seronegative.

The chain's CDR3 is CASSQDIRRGTEAFF. CDR3 DNA sequence: TGCGCCAGCAGCCAAGATATTCGCCGAGGGACTGAAGCTTTCTTT. J is TRBJ1-1 and V is TRBV4-3; no definite D call. CDR3 size: 15 residues. In germline, CDR1 is LGHNA, CDR2 YSLEER. Trimming cost V 0 bases and J 5 bases, with 13 bases left between them.

The chain is built from TRBV5-5 and TRBJ2-2; the D is unclear. CDR3 length: 14 residues. The germline V and J ends were trimmed by 2 bases and 7 bases, with 12 bases remaining between them. The germline V gene has CDR1 SGHKS and CDR2 YYEKEE (reference sequence). Written as DNA, the CDR3 is TGTGCCAGCAGCTTAGATCCGGGTAACGGGGAGCTGTTTTTT. This sequence encodes CASSLDPGNGELFF.

This clone was detected only a few times. At one of its ends the junction is not consistent with the germline gene, which may arise from a read error. V gene TRBV7-9 combines with J gene TRBJ2-1; perhaps TRBD1 as D (5 bases). Germline-derived CDR1 and CDR2 are SEHNR and FQNEAQ (reference sequence). The CDR3 has 19 amino acids. The DNA for the CDR3 is TGTTCCAGCAGCTTTAGCCTCGTTAGGGGCAAAAATACCTACAATGAGCAGTTCTTC. Its protein is CSSSFSLVRGKNTYNEQFF.

This sequence joins TRBV5-1 and TRBJ2-5; 9 bases match TRBD1. The germline V gene has CDR1 SGHRS and CDR2 YFSETQ. The CDR3 runs 14 residues. V trimming: 3 bases; J trimming: 5 bases; junction bases outside the gene matches: 5. The CDR3 DNA reads TGCGCCAGCAGCTGGGGACAGGGAACGGAGACCCAGTACTTC. Translating gives CASSWGQGTETQYF.

Written as DNA, the CDR3 is TGTGCCAGCTCACCGCCCCCTCCTGGGACAGGGGCGAGCGAGCAGTACTTC. It yields the protein CASSPPPPGTGASEQYF. The chain recombines TRBV18 with TRBJ2-7; TRBD1 aligns across 10 bases. The CDR3 is 17 residues long. The V gene's germline CDR1 is KGHSH and CDR2 LQKENI. V trimming: 3 bases; J trimming: 6 bases; junction bases outside the gene matches: 14.

V usage is TRBV4-3 and J usage is TRBJ2-1, with no clear D. V was shortened by 0 bases and J by 8 bases, with 8 bases between the two germline ends. CDR1 LGHNA and CDR2 YSLEER come from the germline V gene. The CDR3 is 13 amino acids. CDR3 loop: CASSQDLLYEQFF. Here the CDR3 DNA reads TGCGCCAGCAGCCAAGATCTCCTCTATGAGCAGTTCTTC.

The rearrangement joins TRBV10-3 to TRBJ1-1; TRBD1 matches 7 bases. The CDR3 is made up of 12 amino acids. Trimming at V came to 6 bases and at J to 4 bases, leaving 2 bases not matched to a gene. Germline V gene data show CDR1 as ENHRY and CDR2 as SYGVKD. The CDR3 reads CAISHRGTEAFF. For the CDR3, the DNA is TGTGCCATCAGCCACAGGGGCACTGAAGCTTTCTTT.

The count of this clone is one. The genes are TRBV7-8 and TRBJ2-3; 9 bases align to TRBD2. The length of the CDR3 is 19 residues. The germline CDR1 and CDR2 sequences are SGHVS and FQNEAQ. After removal of 2 bases from V and 0 bases from J, the junction contained 12 bases not matched to a gene. CDR3 coding DNA: TGTGCCAGCAGCTTAACACCAAGCGGGGGGCTATCTAGCACAGATACGCAGTATTTT. Translated, it gives CASSLTPSGGLSSTDTQYF.

V is TRBV27 and J is TRBJ2-2; 7 nucleotides align to TRBD2. This CDR3 region has 14 residues. Germline CDR1 is MNHEY and CDR2 is SMNVEV (reference sequence). With V trimmed by 8 bases and J by 0 bases, 3 bases remained unmatched. CDR3 DNA: TGTGCCAGCCGAGGACTAGCGAACACCGGGGAGCTGTTTTTT. This translates into CASRGLANTGELFF.

A word on this clone: In the same sample, other DNA sequences code for this CDR3. The V call is TRBV13, the J call TRBJ1-2; tentatively, D is TRBD1 (6 bases). The CDR3 sequence is 13 residues long. The V end lost 0 bases, the J end lost 8 bases, and 10 bases lay between the germline ends. Germline loops: CDR1 PRHDT, CDR2 FYEKMQ (reference sequence). The CDR3 DNA sequence: TGTGCCAGCAGCTTAGGCAGGGGAGGGGGCTACACCTTC. Residues: CASSLGRGGGYTF.

The chain recombines TRBV27 with TRBJ1-6; TRBD1 aligns across 8 bases. This CDR3 has 14 residues. In germline, CDR1 is MNHEY, CDR2 SMNVEV (reference sequence). J lost 9 bases, V lost 8 bases, and 9 bases had no gene match. CDR3 protein: CASGQGATGSPLHF. The DNA of the CDR3 is TGTGCCAGCGGGCAGGGGGCGACGGGTTCACCCCTCCACTTT.

V and J are TRBV19 and TRBJ1-2, with TRBD1 identical over 8 bases. The V and J ends lost 1 base and 8 bases, in that order; junction bases with no gene match: 6. CDR3 length: 14 residues. Looked up from germline, CDR1 is LNHDA and CDR2 is SQIVND (reference sequence). CDR3 sequence (DNA): TGTGCCAGTAGTATAGTGGACAGGGAGGCCGGCTACACCTTC. Its protein product is CASSIVDREAGYTF.

This chain joins TRBV6-1 and TRBJ1-1; D is uncertain. CDR3 size: 14 residues. Germline V gives CDR1 MNHNS, CDR2 SASEGT. V was clipped by 6 bases and J by 3 bases, with 14 bases between them. Here the CDR3 DNA reads TGTGCCAGCAGCGCCACACACAGATACACTGAAGCTTTCTTT. Its protein product is CASSATHRYTEAFF.